The 5 T cell receptor beta chains in this list originate from one sample, sequenced in a study of blood T cell repertoires in COVID-19. The assay was immunoSEQ multiplex PCR, and TCRdb's table has in-frame clones only and misses some. The data hold a few hundred thousand clones, with around 89% observed a single time. The sequenced sample consisted of peripheral blood. The receptors shown here come from a woman aged 60-70 years with COVID-19, enrolled during active disease.

The rearrangement links TRBV5-1 to TRBJ2-5; the D gene is possibly TRBD2 (6 bases). The V gene lost 7 bases and the J gene lost 2 bases, with 18 bases spanning the gap. The CDR3 sequence is 15 residues long. Germline lookup yields CDR1 SGHRS and CDR2 YFSETQ. Written as DNA, the CDR3 is TGCGCCAGCTCAGGGAGGACGGACTTGCAAGAGACCCAGTACTTC. The encoded protein is CASSGRTDLQETQYF. Using reference TRBV5-1 and TRBJ2-5 for the parts outside the CDR3, the full variable domain is KAGVTQTPRYLIKTRGQQVTLSCSPISGHRSVSWYQQTPGQGLQFLFEYFSETQRNKGNFPGRFSGRQFSNSRSEMNVSTLELGDSALYLCASSGRTDLQETQYFGPGTRLLVL.

The chain combines TRBV19 with TRBJ1-6; maybe TRBD1 (6 bases). The CDR3 loop spans 14 amino acids. The germline V gene encodes CDR1 LNHDA and CDR2 SQIVND (reference sequence). Trimming removed 8 bases at V and 5 bases at J, with 13 bases between. The CDR3 loop is CASGTGQNNSPLHF. CDR3 coding DNA: TGTGCCAGTGGGACGGGACAAAATAATTCACCCCTCCACTTT.

The gene calls are TRBV9 and TRBJ2-3, with 12 bases lining up with TRBD2. V lost 4 bases to trimming and J lost 3 bases; unmatched junction nucleotides: 6. CDR3 length: 16 residues. CDR1 and CDR2 (germline): SGDLS, YYNGEE. CDR3 protein: CASSTGLAGRTDTQYF. CDR3 in DNA: TGTGCCAGCAGCACCGGACTAGCGGGGAGAACAGATACGCAGTATTTT. The full variable domain, with the rest looked up from reference TRBV9 and TRBJ2-3, is DSGVTQTPKHLITATGQRVTLRCSPRSGDLSVYWYQQSLDQGLQFLIQYYNGEERAKGNILERFSAQQFPDLHSELNLSSLELGDSALYFCASSTGLAGRTDTQYFGPGTRLTVL.

The V gene is TRBV3-1 (or the pseudogene TRBV3-2), the J gene TRBJ2-1; TRBD2 agrees at 11 bases. Germline V gives CDR1 LGHDT, CDR2 YNNKEL (reference sequence). J lost 4 bases, V lost 3 bases, and 8 bases had no gene match. The CDR3 covers 17 residues. CDR3 loop: CASSHDVSSGGYNEQFF. The CDR3 nucleotides read TGTGCCAGCAGCCATGATGTCTCTAGCGGGGGGTACAATGAGCAGTTCTTC.

The chain employs TRBV18 and TRBJ1-4; the match to TRBD1 covers 7 bases. Germline V gene lookup returns CDR1 KGHSH and CDR2 LQKENI. V shed 7 bases, J shed 5 bases, and the junction held 13 bases outside the gene matches. The CDR3 contains 16 residues. CDR3 in DNA: TGTGCCAGCTGCGAAAAAACGGGACAGCCAAATGAAAAACTGTTTTTT. Its protein is CASCEKTGQPNEKLFF.